These 8 T cell receptor beta chains were all obtained from the same sample, sequenced in a study of T cells after posttransplantation cyclophosphamide. Some clones are missing from TCRdb's copy, which holds only in-frame ones; the method was immunoSEQ multiplex PCR. The sample has approximately 56,000 clones, under 95% seen once. Sequenced material: PBMCs. The receptors here all came from a woman in her twenties or thirties in good health and a related stem cell transplant donor.

This chain links TRBV7-9 with TRBJ1-2; D call uncertain. CDR1 and CDR2 (germline): SEHNR, FQNEAQ (reference sequence). The CDR3 runs to 14 residues. Trimming removed 1 base at V and 8 bases at J, with 14 bases between. CDR3 protein: CASSLVGGRGGYTF. The CDR3 DNA reads TGTGCCAGCAGCTTAGTAGGCGGGAGAGGAGGCTACACCTTC.

The V gene is TRBV11-2, the J gene TRBJ2-3; 13 bases are a match to TRBD2. The J segment lost 6 bases and the V segment lost 4 bases, leaving 7 bases of the junction unmatched. The CDR3 is 16 residues long. CDR1 and CDR2 (germline): SGHAT, FQNNGV. CDR3 protein: CASSYEGLAGRDTQYF. CDR3 nucleotide sequence: TGTGCCAGCAGCTACGAGGGACTAGCGGGGAGGGATACGCAGTATTTT.

For this clone: One end of the junction varies from germline; a read error may be responsible. In the same sample, other DNA sequences code for this CDR3. CDR3 in amino acids: CAWSPLAGVTGTQYF. CDR3 DNA sequence: TGTGCCTGGAGCCCACTAGCGGGGGTTACAGGTACGCAGTATTTT. This chain links TRBV30 with TRBJ2-3; 11 bases map to TRBD2. The CDR3 runs to 15 residues. CDR1 GTSNPN and CDR2 SVGIG come from the germline V gene (reference sequence).

This CDR3 is CASIESGVAEAFF. CDR3 DNA sequence: TGTGCCAGCATTGAGTCCGGGGTCGCTGAAGCTTTCTTT. The chain uses TRBV2 and TRBJ1-1; D ambiguous. The V end lost 7 bases, the J end lost 6 bases, and 15 bases lay between the germline ends. This CDR3 comprises 13 residues. From germline, CDR1 is SNHLY and CDR2 FYNNEI. Looking up the rest from reference TRBV2 and TRBJ1-1 gives the full variable domain: EPEVTQTPSHQVTQMGQEVILRCVPISNHLYFYWYRQILGQKVEFLVSFYNNEISEKSEIFDDQFSVERPDGSNFTLKIRSTKLEDSAMYFCASIESGVAEAFFGQGTRLTVV.

The genes are TRBV4-3 and TRBJ2-6, with D possibly matching TRBD2 (5 bases). Germline CDR1 LGHNA, CDR2 YSLEER. The CDR3 consists of 17 residues. V gave up 0 bases and J gave up 8 bases, with 17 bases separating them. CDR3 in amino acids: CASSQDGERGTPNVLTF. CDR3 bases: TGCGCCAGCAGCCAAGATGGGGAACGGGGAACTCCCAACGTCCTGACTTTC.

The V gene is TRBV11-2, the J gene TRBJ2-2; D may be TRBD2 (5 bases). The CDR3 has 16 amino acids. In germline, CDR1 is SGHAT, CDR2 FQNNGV. Trimming removed 1 base from V and 0 bases from J, with 9 bases in between. CDR3 DNA sequence: TGTGCCAGCAGCTTAGTATCCGGGGCGAACACCGGGGAGCTGTTTTTT. Translation gives CASSLVSGANTGELFF.

This chain joins TRBV5-1 and TRBJ2-2, with D possibly TRBD2 on 6 matching bases. The germline V gene encodes CDR1 SGHRS and CDR2 YFSETQ. The length of the CDR3 is 14 residues. With 0 bases removed from V and 6 bases from J, the gap between germline ends came to 9 bases. The CDR3 loop reads CASSLVGEAGELFF. CDR3 in DNA: TGCGCCAGCAGCTTGGTTGGGGAGGCCGGGGAGCTGTTTTTT. Together with reference TRBV5-1 and TRBJ2-2, the CDR3 gives the full variable domain: KAGVTQTPRYLIKTRGQQVTLSCSPISGHRSVSWYQQTPGQGLQFLFEYFSETQRNKGNFPGRFSGRQFSNSRSEMNVSTLELGDSALYLCASSLVGEAGELFFGEGSRLTVL.

The chain joins TRBV11-3 to TRBJ2-7, with TRBD1 matching over 7 bases. The V gene end was trimmed by 5 bases and the J gene end by 2 bases; junction bases not matched to a gene: 6. This CDR3 comprises 14 residues. CDR1 and CDR2 (germline): SGHNT, YENEEA. CDR3 DNA sequence: TGTGCCAGCAGCCCTTGGGACAGACCCTACGAGCAGTACTTC. Its translation: CASSPWDRPYEQYF.